This entry lists 13 T cell receptor beta chains sequenced from one sample in a study of T cell changes during pregnancy in multiple sclerosis. Method: immunoSEQ multiplex PCR; TCRdb's copy keeps in-frame clones and lacks some. The sample holds 14,000 to 15,000 clones, 65% to 90% seen once. The sample in question was CD8+ T cells from peripheral blood mononuclear cells, obtained in the first trimester of pregnancy. The receptors stem from a female donor with multiple sclerosis, enrolled in a pregnancy study.

The V and J genes are TRBV5-7 and TRBJ1-5; D is perhaps TRBD1 (6 bases). TRBV5-7 is given ORF status, its function remaining uncertain. This CDR3 comprises 17 residues. Trimming pared 2 bases from V and 0 bases from J, leaving 15 bases between. Here the CDR3 reads CASSFVDRTHSNQPQHF. Written as DNA, the CDR3 is TGTGCCAGCAGCTTTGTCGACAGGACCCATAGCAATCAGCCCCAGCATTTT.

V usage is TRBV9 and J usage is TRBJ2-1; TRBD2 matches at 8 bases. Per germline, CDR1 SGDLS and CDR2 YYNGEE. J gave up 8 bases and V 0 bases, and 10 bases lay outside the gene matches. There are 16 residues in the CDR3. The CDR3 DNA reads as TGTGCCAGCAGCGTAGGCGCAAGGACGGGGGGGGATGAGCAGTTCTTC. It translates to CASSVGARTGGDEQFF.

In this sample, this clone is medium-sized. CDR3 DNA sequence: TGTGCCAGCAGCCAAGAAGCGAGGGGGAATAATATACGTGATGAAAAACTGTTTTTT. As protein: CASSQEARGNNIRDEKLFF. The V call is TRBV14, the J call TRBJ1-4; weak D call: TRBD1 (6 bases). The V end lost 0 bases, the J end lost 6 bases, and 23 bases lay between the germline ends. Germline CDR1 SGHDN, CDR2 FVKESK. The CDR3 extends over 19 amino acids.

The chain is built from TRBV6-5 and TRBJ1-2; TRBD1 might be the D (5 bases). This CDR3 is built from 13 residues. V was clipped by 0 bases and J by 6 bases, with 8 bases between them. From germline, CDR1 is MNHEY and CDR2 SVGAGI. As DNA, the CDR3 is TGTGCCAGCAGTTACTCGGGGGGGGATGGCTACACCTTC. This codes for CASSYSGGDGYTF.

The chain uses TRBV29-1 and TRBJ2-7; TRBD1 matches 7 bases. The V gene's germline CDR1 is SQVTM and CDR2 ANQGSEA. The CDR3 length is 12 residues. Losses at the gene ends were 3 bases for V and 3 bases for J; bases not matched to a gene: 2. CDR3 amino acids: CSVEDRFYEQYF. CDR3 bases: TGCAGCGTTGAGGACAGGTTCTACGAGCAGTACTTC.

The V call is TRBV7-8, the J call TRBJ2-7; possible D gene TRBD1, 6 bases. The CDR3 loop spans 13 amino acids. The germline V gene has CDR1 SGHVS and CDR2 FQNEAQ. Trimming removed 4 bases from V and 3 bases from J, with 10 bases in between. The CDR3 DNA is TGTGCCAGCAGCTACACAGGGAACTACGAGCAGTACTTC. It encodes CASSYTGNYEQYF.

The chain recombines TRBV7-3 with TRBJ2-3, with D perhaps TRBD2 (5 bases). Germline-derived CDR1 and CDR2 are SGHTA and FQGTGA. With 4 bases removed from V and 1 base from J, the gap between germline ends came to 6 bases. This CDR3 comprises 13 residues. The CDR3, as DNA: TGTGCCAGCAGCTCCGGGGGCACAGATACGCAGTATTTT. This codes for CASSSGGTDTQYF.

The chain has TRBV28 and TRBJ1-5, with TRBD1 as a possible D gene (5 bases). V was cut by 0 bases and J by 5 bases, with 8 bases left in between. CDR3 size: 14 residues. Germline CDR1 is MDHEN and CDR2 is SYDVKM. CDR3 nucleotide sequence: TGTGCCAGCAGTTTATGGGGAGGGGATCAGCCCCAGCATTTT. Its protein product is CASSLWGGDQPQHF. Based on the CDR3 plus reference TRBV28 and TRBJ1-5, the full variable domain is DVKVTQSSRYLVKRTGEKVFLECVQDMDHENMFWYRQDPGLGLRLIYFSYDVKMKEKGDIPEGYSVSREKKERFSLILESASTNQTSMYLCASSLWGGDQPQHFGDGTRLSIL.

This chain uses TRBV2 with TRBJ2-1, with D possibly TRBD2 on 5 matching bases. CDR3 length equals 15 residues. Trimming removed 3 bases from V and 4 bases from J, with 13 bases in between. CDR1 and CDR2 from the germline V gene are SNHLY and FYNNEI. CDR3 residues: CASSDGRKPYNEQFF. For the CDR3, the DNA is TGTGCCAGCAGTGATGGGAGAAAACCATACAATGAGCAGTTCTTC.

The CDR3 is CASSQDQTLGGGEAFF. The CDR3 DNA reads TGCGCCAGCAGCCAAGATCAAACGTTGGGGGGGGGTGAAGCTTTCTTT. This rearrangement joins TRBV4-1 to TRBJ1-1; TRBD1 might be the D (5 bases). The CDR3 has 16 amino acids. Germline V CDR1 and CDR2: MGHRA, YSYEKL. Trimming shortened V by 0 bases and J by 7 bases, and 18 bases separated the two germline ends.

The genes are TRBV9 and TRBJ2-1, with D possibly TRBD2 on 6 matching bases. The CDR3 contains 13 residues. The germline V and J ends were trimmed by 3 bases and 6 bases, with 10 bases remaining between them. The germline V gene encodes CDR1 SGDLS and CDR2 YYNGEE. The CDR3 nucleotides are TGTGCCAGCAGCGGGAGGGACGGCAATGAGCAGTTCTTC. Encoded protein: CASSGRDGNEQFF.

The chain has TRBV27 and TRBJ2-7, with D tentatively TRBD1 (6 bases). Deletions cut 3 bases from V and 3 bases from J, with 12 bases between. CDR1 is MNHEY and CDR2 is SMNVEV in the germline V gene (reference sequence). The CDR3 has 14 amino acids. The CDR3 DNA is TGTGCCAGCAGTTTGGGGGCGGCTAACTACGAGCAGTACTTC. Translating gives CASSLGAANYEQYF.

This clone was detected only a few times. The chain couples TRBV27 to TRBJ2-1, with 7 nucleotides matching TRBD2. This CDR3 has 15 amino acids. V was clipped by 3 bases and J by 5 bases; unmatched bases: 7. CDR1 and CDR2 (germline): MNHEY, SMNVEV (reference sequence). The CDR3 DNA reads as TGTGCCAGCAGTTTGCAGCGGGACCGGAACAATGAGCAGTTCTTC. Its translation: CASSLQRDRNNEQFF.